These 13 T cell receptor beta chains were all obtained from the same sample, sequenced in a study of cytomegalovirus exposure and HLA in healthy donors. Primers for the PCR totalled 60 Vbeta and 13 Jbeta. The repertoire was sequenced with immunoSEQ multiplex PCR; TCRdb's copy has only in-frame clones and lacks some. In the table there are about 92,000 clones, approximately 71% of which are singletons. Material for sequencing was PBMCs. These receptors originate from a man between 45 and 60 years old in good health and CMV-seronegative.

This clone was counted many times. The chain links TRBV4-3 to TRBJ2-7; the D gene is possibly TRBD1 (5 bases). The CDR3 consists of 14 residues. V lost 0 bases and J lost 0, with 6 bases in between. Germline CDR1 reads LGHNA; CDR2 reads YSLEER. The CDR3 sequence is CASSQDRVSYEQYF. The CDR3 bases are TGCGCCAGCAGCCAAGACAGGGTCTCCTACGAGCAGTACTTC.

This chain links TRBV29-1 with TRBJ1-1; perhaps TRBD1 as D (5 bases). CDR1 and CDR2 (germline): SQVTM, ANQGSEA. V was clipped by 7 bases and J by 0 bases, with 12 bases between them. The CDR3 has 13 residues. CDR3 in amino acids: CSGGRSLNTEAFF. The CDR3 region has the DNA TGCAGCGGGGGGAGGTCCCTGAACACTGAAGCTTTCTTT.

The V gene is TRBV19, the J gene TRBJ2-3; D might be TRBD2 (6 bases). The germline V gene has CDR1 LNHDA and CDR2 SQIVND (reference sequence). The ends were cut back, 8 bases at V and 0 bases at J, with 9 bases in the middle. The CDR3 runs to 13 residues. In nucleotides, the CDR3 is TGTGCCAGTCTGGGGACTAGCACAGATACGCAGTATTTT. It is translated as CASLGTSTDTQYF. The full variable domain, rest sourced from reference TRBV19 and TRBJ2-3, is DGGITQSPKYLFRKEGQNVTLSCEQNLNHDAMYWYRQDPGQGLRLIYYSQIVNDFQKGDIAEGYSVSREKKESFPLTVTSAQKNPTAFYLCASLGTSTDTQYFGPGTRLTVL.

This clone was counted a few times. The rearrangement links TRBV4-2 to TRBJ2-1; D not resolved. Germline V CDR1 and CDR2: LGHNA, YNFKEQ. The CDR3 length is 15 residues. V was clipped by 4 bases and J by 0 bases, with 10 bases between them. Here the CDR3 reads CASSPLPSSYNEQFF. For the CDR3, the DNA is TGTGCCAGCAGCCCACTACCTAGCTCCTACAATGAGCAGTTCTTC.

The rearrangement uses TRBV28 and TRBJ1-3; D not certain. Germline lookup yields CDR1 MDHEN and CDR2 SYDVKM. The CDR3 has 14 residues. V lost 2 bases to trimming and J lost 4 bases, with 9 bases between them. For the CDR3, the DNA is TGTGCCAGCAGTTTAAAGAGGGAGGGAAACACCATATATTTT. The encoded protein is CASSLKREGNTIYF.

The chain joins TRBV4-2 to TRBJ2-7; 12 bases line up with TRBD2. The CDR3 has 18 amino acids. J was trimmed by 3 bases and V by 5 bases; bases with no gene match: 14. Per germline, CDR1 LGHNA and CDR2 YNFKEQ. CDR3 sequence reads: CASSKLAGGSAFYYEQYF. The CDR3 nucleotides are TGTGCCAGCAGCAAACTAGCGGGGGGCAGCGCTTTTTACTACGAGCAGTACTTC.

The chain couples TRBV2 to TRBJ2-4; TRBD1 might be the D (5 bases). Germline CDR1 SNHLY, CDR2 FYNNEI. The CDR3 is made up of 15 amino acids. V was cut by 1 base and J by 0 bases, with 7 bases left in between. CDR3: CASSEDRLAKNIQYF. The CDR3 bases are TGTGCCAGCAGTGAAGACAGGCTAGCCAAAAACATTCAGTACTTC.

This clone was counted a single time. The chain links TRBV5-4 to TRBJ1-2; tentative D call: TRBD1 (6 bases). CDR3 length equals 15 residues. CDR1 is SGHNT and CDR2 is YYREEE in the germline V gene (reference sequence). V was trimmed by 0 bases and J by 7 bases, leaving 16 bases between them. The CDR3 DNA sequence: TGTGCCAGCAGCTTGGGAGGGGCACAGGGCTCTGGCTACACCTTC. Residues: CASSLGGAQGSGYTF.

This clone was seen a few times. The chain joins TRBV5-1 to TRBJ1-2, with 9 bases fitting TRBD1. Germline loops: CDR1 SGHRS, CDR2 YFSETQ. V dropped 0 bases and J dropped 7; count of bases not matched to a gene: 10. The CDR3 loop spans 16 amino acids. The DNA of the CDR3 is TGCGCCAGCAGCTTGGGACAGGGGGGATCATTCTCTGGCTACACCTTC. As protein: CASSLGQGGSFSGYTF.

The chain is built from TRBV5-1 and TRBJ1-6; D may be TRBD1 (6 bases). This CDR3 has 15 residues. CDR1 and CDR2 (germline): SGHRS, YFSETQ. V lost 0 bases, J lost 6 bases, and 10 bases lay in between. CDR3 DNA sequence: TGCGCCAGCAGCTTGGGACAGGTTGCTAATTCACCCCTCCACTTT. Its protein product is CASSLGQVANSPLHF.

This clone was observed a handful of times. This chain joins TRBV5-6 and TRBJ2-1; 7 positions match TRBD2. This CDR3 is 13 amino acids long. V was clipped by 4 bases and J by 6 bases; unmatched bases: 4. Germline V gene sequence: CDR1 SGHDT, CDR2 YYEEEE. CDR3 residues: CASSTGLPNEQFF. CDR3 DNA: TGTGCCAGCAGCACGGGACTACCCAATGAGCAGTTCTTC. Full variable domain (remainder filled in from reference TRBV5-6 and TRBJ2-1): DAGVTQSPTHLIKTRGQQVTLRCSPKSGHDTVSWYQQALGQGPQFIFQYYEEEERQRGNFPDRFSGHQFPNYSSELNVNALLLGDSALYLCASSTGLPNEQFFGPGTRLTVL.

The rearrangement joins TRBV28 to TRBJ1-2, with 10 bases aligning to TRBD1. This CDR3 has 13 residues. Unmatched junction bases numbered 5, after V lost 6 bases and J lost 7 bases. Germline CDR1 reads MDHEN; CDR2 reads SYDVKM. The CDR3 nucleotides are TGTGCCAGCAGGGGGACAGGGGAGCTTGGCTACACCTTC. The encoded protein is CASRGTGELGYTF.

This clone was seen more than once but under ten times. DNA of the CDR3: TGTGCCAGCAGCGCCCGACAGTGGGAGGACAATGAGCAGTTCTTC. This codes for CASSARQWEDNEQFF. The chain uses TRBV11-3 and TRBJ2-1; perhaps TRBD2 as D (6 bases). Trimming left V 5 bases short and J 5 bases short, with 16 bases between. CDR3 length equals 15 residues. Looked up from germline, CDR1 is SGHNT and CDR2 is YENEEA.